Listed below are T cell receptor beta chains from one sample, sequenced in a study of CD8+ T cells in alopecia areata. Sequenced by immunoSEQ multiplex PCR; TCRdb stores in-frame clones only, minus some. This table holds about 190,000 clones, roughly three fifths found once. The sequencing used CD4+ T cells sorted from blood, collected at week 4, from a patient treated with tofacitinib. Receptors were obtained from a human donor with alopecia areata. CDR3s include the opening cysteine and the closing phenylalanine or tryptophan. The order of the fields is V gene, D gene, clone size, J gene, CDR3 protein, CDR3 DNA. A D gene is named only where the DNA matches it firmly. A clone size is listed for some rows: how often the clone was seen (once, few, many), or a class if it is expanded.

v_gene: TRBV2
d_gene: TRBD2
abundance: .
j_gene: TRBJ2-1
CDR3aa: CASSTPIRLAGNEQFF
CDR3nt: TGTGCCAGCAGCACACCAATAAGACTAGCGGGTAATGAGCAGTTCTTC

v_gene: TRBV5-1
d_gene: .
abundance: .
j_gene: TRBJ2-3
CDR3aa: CASSLGRSTDTQYF
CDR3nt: TGCGCCAGCAGCTTGGGGCGGTCCACAGATACGCAGTATTTT

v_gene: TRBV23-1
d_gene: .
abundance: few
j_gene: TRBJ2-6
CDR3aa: CASSQNGANVLTF
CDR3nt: TGCGCCAGCAGTCAGAATGGGGCCAACGTCCTGACTTTC

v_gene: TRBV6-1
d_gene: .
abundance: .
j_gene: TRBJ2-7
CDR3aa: CASSALLAEIYEQYF
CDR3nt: TGTGCCAGCAGTGCGTTACTAGCAGAGATCTACGAGCAGTACTTC

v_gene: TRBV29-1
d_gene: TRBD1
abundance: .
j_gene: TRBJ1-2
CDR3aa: CSVGQGLFYGYTF
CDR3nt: TGCAGCGTGGGACAGGGTCTCTTCTATGGCTACACCTTC

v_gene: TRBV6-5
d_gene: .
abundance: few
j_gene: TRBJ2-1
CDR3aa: CASSYQAEGYNEQFF
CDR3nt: TGTGCCAGCAGTTATCAAGCGGAGGGTTACAATGAGCAGTTCTTC

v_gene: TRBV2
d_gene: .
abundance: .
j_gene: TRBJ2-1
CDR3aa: CASSESGQFF
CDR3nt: TGTGCCAGCAGTGAGTCCGGGCAGTTCTTC

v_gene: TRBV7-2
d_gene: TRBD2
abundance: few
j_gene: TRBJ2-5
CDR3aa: CASSLRLAGGPRQETQYF
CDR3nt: TGTGCCAGCAGCCTAAGACTAGCGGGAGGGCCCCGGCAAGAGACCCAGTACTTC

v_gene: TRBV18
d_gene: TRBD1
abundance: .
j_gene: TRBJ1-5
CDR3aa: CASSPGTGEQPQHF
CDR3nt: TGTGCCAGCTCACCGGGGACAGGGGAACAGCCCCAGCATTTT

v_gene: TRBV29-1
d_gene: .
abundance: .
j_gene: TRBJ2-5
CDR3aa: CSVVGGKETQYF
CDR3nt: TGCAGCGTTGTGGGGGGTAAAGAGACCCAGTACTTC

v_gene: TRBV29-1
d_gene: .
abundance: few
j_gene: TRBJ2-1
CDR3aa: CSGARHEQFF
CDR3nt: TGCAGCGGGGCACGACATGAGCAGTTCTTC

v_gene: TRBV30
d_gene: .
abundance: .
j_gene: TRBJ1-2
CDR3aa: CAVRIRVGNGYTF
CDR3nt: TGTGCCGTCCGTATCAGGGTCGGAAATGGCTACACCTTC

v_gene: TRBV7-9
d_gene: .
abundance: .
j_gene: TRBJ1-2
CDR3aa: CASSLGLPGYGYTF
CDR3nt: TGTGCCAGCAGCCTCGGGCTACCTGGCTATGGCTACACCTTC

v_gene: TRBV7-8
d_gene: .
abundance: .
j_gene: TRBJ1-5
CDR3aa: CASSLVRNQPQHF
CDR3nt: TGTGCCAGCAGCTTAGTTCGAAATCAGCCCCAGCATTTT

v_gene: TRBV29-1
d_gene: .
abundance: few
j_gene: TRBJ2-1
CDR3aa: CSVGRGNEQFF
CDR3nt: TGCAGCGTTGGCCGTGGTAATGAGCAGTTCTTC

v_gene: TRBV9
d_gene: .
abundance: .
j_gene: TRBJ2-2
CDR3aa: CASSVVSGELFF
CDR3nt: TGTGCCAGCAGCGTAGTATCTGGGGAGCTGTTTTTT

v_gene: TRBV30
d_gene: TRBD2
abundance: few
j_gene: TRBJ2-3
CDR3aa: CAWSVTSGSPDTQYF
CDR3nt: TGTGCCTGGAGTGTAACTAGCGGGAGTCCGGATACGCAGTATTTT

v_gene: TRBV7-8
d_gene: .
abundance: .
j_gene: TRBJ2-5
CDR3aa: CASSPGETQYF
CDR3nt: TGTGCCAGCAGCCCTGGGGAGACCCAGTACTTC

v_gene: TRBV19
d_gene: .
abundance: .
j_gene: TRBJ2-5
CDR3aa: CASSIQTGQETQYF
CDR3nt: TGTGCCAGTAGTATCCAGACGGGGCAAGAGACCCAGTACTTC

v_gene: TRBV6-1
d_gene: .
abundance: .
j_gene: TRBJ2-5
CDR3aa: CASSERSSSAQYF
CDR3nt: TGTGCCAGCAGTGAACGGAGTTCCTCGGCCCAGTACTTC

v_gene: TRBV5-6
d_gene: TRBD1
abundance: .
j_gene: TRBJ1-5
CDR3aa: CASSRRGMVGNQPQHF
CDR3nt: TGTGCCAGCAGCCGCAGGGGGATGGTTGGCAATCAGCCCCAGCATTTT

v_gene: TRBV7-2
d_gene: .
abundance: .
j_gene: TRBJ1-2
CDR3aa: CASSLEGRGKGYTF
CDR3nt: TGTGCCAGCAGCTTAGAAGGTCGAGGGAAGGGCTACACCTTC

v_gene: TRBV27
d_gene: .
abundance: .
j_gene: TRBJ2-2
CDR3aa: CASSYSEGVETGELFF
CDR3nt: TGTGCCAGCAGTTACTCAGAAGGGGTGGAGACCGGGGAGCTGTTTTTT

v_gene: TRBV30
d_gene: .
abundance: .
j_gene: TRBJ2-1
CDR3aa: CAWSVLSGTAYNEQFF
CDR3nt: TGTGCCTGGAGTGTCTTAAGCGGAACGGCCTACAATGAGCAGTTCTTC

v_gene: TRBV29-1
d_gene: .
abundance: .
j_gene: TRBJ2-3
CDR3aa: CSVEPMGGPDTQYF
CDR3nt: TGCAGCGTTGAACCTATGGGGGGTCCAGATACGCAGTATTTT

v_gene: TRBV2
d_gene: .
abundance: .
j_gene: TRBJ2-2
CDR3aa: CASRPETLAGELFF
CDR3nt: TGTGCCAGCAGACCCGAAACCTTAGCCGGGGAGCTGTTTTTT

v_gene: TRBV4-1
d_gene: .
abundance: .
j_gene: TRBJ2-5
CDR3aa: CASSQGAEQYF
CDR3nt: TGCGCCAGCAGCCAAGGTGCGGAGCAGTACTTC

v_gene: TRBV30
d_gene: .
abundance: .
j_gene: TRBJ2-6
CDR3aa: CAWSFSGNSGANVLTF
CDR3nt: TGTGCCTGGAGTTTTTCAGGGAACTCTGGGGCCAACGTCCTGACTTTC

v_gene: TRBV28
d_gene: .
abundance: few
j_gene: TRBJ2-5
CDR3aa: CASKGGDFTQYF
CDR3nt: TGTGCCAGCAAAGGGGGGGACTTTACCCAGTACTTC

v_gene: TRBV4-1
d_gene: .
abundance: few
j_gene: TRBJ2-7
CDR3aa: CASSQDSGNFYEQYF
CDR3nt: TGCGCCAGCAGCCAGGACTCAGGGAATTTCTACGAGCAGTACTTC

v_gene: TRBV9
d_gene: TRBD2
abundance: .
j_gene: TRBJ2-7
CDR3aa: CASSPRTSGEQYF
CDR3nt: TGTGCCAGCAGCCCCCGAACTAGCGGGGAGCAGTACTTC

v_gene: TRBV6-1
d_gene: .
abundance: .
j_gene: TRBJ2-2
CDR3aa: CASSQGLGERELFF
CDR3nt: TGTGCCAGCAGTCAAGGGTTAGGAGAACGGGAGCTGTTTTTT

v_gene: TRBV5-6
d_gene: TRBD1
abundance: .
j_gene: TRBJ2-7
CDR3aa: CASSPGGTGGTEQYF
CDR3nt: TGTGCCAGCAGCCCGGGTGGGACAGGGGGGACCGAGCAGTACTTC

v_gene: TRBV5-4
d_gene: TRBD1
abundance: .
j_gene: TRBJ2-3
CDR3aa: CASSFRQGVDTQYF
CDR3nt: TGTGCCAGCAGCTTCAGACAGGGGGTCGATACGCAGTATTTT

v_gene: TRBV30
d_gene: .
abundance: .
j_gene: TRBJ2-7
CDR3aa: CAWHSSFEQYF
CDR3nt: TGTGCCTGGCACTCCTCATTCGAGCAGTACTTC

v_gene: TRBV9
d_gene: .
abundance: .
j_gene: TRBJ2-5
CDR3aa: CASSVGGGQYQETQYF
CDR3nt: TGTGCCAGCAGCGTAGGTGGCGGGCAGTACCAAGAGACCCAGTACTTC

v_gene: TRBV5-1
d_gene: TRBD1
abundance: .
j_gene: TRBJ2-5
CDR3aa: CASSFEDRGETQYF
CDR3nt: TGCGCCAGCAGCTTCGAGGACAGGGGAGAGACCCAGTACTTC

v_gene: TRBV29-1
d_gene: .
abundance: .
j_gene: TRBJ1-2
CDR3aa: CSAGATNYGYTF
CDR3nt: TGCAGCGCAGGGGCCACTAACTATGGCTACACCTTC

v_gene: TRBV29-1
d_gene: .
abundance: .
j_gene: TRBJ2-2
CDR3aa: CSVGRSGANTGELFF
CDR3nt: TGCAGCGTTGGCCGGTCGGGGGCGAACACCGGGGAGCTGTTTTTT

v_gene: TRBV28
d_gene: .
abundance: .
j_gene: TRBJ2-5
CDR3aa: CASSSASFYRETQYF
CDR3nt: TGTGCCAGCAGTTCGGCTAGCTTCTACCGAGAGACCCAGTACTTC

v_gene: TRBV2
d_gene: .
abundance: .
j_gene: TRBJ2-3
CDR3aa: CASSVTQGTDTQYF
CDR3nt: TGTGCCAGCAGTGTAACACAGGGCACAGATACGCAGTATTTT

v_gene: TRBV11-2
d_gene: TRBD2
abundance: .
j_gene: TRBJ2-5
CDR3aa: CASSTGTSQETQYF
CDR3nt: TGTGCCAGCAGCACTGGGACTAGCCAAGAGACCCAGTACTTC

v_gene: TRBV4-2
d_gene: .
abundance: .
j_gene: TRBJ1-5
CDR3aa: CASSQLDYQPQHF
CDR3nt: TGTGCCAGCAGCCAACTGGATTATCAGCCCCAGCATTTT

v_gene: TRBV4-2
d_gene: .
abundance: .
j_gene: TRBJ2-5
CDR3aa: CASSQTGPRQETQYF
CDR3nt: TGTGCCAGCAGCCAAACAGGGCCGCGCCAAGAGACCCAGTACTTC

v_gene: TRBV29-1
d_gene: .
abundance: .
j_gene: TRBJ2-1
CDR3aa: CSVGYNEQFF
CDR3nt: TGCAGCGTGGGATACAATGAGCAGTTCTTC

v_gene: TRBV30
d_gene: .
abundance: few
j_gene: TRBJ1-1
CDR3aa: CAWSVGLNTEAFF
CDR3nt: TGTGCCTGGAGTGTGGGTCTGAACACTGAAGCTTTCTTT

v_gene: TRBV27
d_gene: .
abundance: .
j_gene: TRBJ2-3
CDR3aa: CASSRYTTDTQYF
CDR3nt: TGTGCCAGCAGTCGATATACCACAGATACGCAGTATTTT

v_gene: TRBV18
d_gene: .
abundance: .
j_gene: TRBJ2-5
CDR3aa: CASSPRRTEETQYF
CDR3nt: TGTGCCAGCTCACCACGACGGACAGAAGAGACCCAGTACTTC

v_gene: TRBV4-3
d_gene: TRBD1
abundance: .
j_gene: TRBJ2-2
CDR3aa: CASSTGARVGGELFF
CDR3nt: TGCGCCAGCAGCACAGGGGCGCGGGTCGGCGGGGAGCTGTTTTTT

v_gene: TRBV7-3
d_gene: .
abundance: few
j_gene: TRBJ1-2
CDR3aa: CASSQGPTNGYTF
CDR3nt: TGTGCCAGCAGCCAAGGCCCGACGAACGGCTACACCTTC

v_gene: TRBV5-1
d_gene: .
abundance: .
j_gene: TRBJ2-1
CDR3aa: CASSPDWNNEQFF
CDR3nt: TGCGCCAGCAGCCCGGACTGGAACAATGAGCAGTTCTTC

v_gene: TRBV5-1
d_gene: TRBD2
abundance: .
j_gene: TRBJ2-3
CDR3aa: CASSWTGLAAAGQIDTQYF
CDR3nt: TGCGCCAGCAGCTGGACGGGACTAGCGGCGGCAGGTCAGATCGATACGCAGTATTTT

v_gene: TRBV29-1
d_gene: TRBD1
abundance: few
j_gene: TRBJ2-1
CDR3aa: CSVNRGTGNEQFF
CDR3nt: TGCAGCGTTAACAGGGGAACGGGGAATGAGCAGTTCTTC